This T cell receptor (beta chain) was retrieved from a study of neurological immune-mediated disorders. Study details: The 34 multiple sclerosis patients comprised roughly 30 that were relapsing-remitting and 3 that were secondary progressive.

General observations from the study: The study phylogenetically grouped the repertoires of 18 of 34 multiple sclerosis patients into one related-CDR3 cluster, a possible signature.

This clonotype was recorded many times. Antigen unknown. V lost 0 bases and J 4 bases, leaving 12 bases between the germline ends. In germline, CDR1 is SGHRS, CDR2 YFSETQ. The CDR3 consists of 15 residues. TCRdb reprocessed the 5' RACE reads via MiXCR and lists one record per CDR3 protein. The table includes tens of thousands of distinct CDR3 sequences, over 4.5% detected once. This sequence originates from a woman under 30 with multiple sclerosis. J is TRBJ2-3 and V is TRBV5-1, with D unclear. The sequenced sample consisted of CD4+ T cells from blood. CDR3 loop: CASSLADWSPDTQYF. As DNA, the CDR3 is TGCGCCAGCAGCTTGGCCGATTGGTCCCCAGATACGCAGTATTTT.